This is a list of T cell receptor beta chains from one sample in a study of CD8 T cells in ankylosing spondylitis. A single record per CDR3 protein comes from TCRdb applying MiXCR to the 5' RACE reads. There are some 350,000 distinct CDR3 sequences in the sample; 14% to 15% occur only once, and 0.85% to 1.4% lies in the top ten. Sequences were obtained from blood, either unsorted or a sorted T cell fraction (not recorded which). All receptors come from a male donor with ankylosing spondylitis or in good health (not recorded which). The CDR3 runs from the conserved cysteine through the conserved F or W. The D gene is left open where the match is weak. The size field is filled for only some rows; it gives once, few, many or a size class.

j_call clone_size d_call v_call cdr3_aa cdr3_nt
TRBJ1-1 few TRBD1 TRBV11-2 CASSRDRERAFF TGTGCCAGCAGCCGGGACAGGGAGAGGGCTTTCTTT
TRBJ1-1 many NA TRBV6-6 CASRRGTEAFF TGTGCCAGCAGACGCGGGACAGAAGCTTTCTTT
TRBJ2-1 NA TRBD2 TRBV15 CATSREASGAYNEQFF TGTGCCACCAGCAGAGAAGCTAGCGGAGCCTACAATGAGCAGTTCTTC
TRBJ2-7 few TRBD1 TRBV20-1 CSARGDRSVYEQYF TGCAGTGCTAGAGGGGACAGGTCCGTCTACGAGCAGTACTTC
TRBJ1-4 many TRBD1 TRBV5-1 CASSPGQGGLIKEKLFF TGCGCCAGCAGCCCTGGACAGGGGGGTCTGATTAAGGAAAAACTGTTTTTT
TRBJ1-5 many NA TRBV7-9 CASSLAANQPQHF TGTGCCAGCAGCTTAGCGGCCAATCAGCCCCAGCATTTT
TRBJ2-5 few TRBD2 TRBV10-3 CATRLAGAQETQYF TGTGCCACCCGCTTAGCGGGGGCCCAAGAGACCCAGTACTTC
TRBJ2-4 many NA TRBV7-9 CASSLAQMGLAKNIQYF TGTGCCAGCAGCTTAGCGCAGATGGGACTGGCCAAAAACATTCAGTACTTC
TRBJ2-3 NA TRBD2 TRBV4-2 CASSQVGGGDTQYF TGTGCCAGCAGCCAAGTAGGCGGGGGGGATACGCAGTATTTT
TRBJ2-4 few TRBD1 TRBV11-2 CASSPDRVDIQYF TGTGCCAGCAGCCCTGACAGGGTCGACATTCAGTACTTC
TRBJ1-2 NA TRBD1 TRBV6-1 CASRGDRAYGYTF TGTGCCAGCCGGGGGGACAGGGCCTATGGCTACACCTTC
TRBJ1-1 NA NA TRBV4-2 CASSHDRTEAFF TGTGCCAGCAGCCATGACAGGACTGAAGCTTTCTTT
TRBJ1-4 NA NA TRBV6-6 CASRAPNEKLFF TGTGCCAGCAGAGCCCCGAATGAAAAACTGTTTTTT
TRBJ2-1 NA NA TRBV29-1 CSVGLAKYNEQFF TGCAGCGTCGGGCTAGCAAAGTACAATGAGCAGTTCTTC
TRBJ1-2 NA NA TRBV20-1 CSASWGYGYTF TGCAGTGCTTCCTGGGGCTATGGCTACACCTTC
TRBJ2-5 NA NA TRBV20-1 CSASSRRETQYF TGCAGTGCTAGTTCCAGAAGAGAGACCCAGTACTTC
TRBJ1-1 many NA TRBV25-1 CASKRGRDTEAFF TGTGCCAGCAAAAGAGGGAGGGACACTGAAGCTTTCTTT
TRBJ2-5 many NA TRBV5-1 CASSPEAVQETQYF TGCGCCAGCAGCCCAGAGGCGGTACAAGAGACCCAGTACTTC
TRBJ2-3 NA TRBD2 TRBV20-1 CSARRLSGGATDTQYF TGCAGTGCTAGGCGACTAAGCGGGGGGGCAACAGATACGCAGTATTTT
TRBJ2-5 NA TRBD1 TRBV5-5 CASSSTGLGETQYF TGTGCCAGCAGCTCGACAGGGCTTGGCGAGACCCAGTACTTC
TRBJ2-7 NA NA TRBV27 CASSLSMGTPYEQYF TGTGCCAGCAGTTTATCGATGGGGACACCCTACGAGCAGTACTTC
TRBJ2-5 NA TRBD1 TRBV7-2 CASSLTSGTGTGETQYF TGTGCCAGCAGCTTAACCTCCGGGACAGGCACAGGAGAGACCCAGTACTTC
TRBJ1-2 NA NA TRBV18 CASSPNGLGYGYTF TGTGCCAGCTCACCAAACGGTCTAGGGTATGGCTACACCTTC
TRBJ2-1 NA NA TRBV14 CASSLQGYVMNEQFF TGTGCCAGCAGCCTACAAGGGTACGTGATGAATGAGCAGTTCTTC
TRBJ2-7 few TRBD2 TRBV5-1 CASSVWTSGGAAIYEQYF TGCGCCAGCAGCGTCTGGACTAGCGGGGGGGCCGCTATCTACGAGCAGTACTTC
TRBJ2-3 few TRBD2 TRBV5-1 CASSLDLPLSSGGDPSTDTQYF TGCGCCAGCAGCTTGGATCTTCCCTTGAGCAGCGGGGGGGACCCTAGCACAGATACGCAGTATTTT
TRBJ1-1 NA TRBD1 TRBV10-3 CAIRPGQDLTEAFF TGTGCCATCAGGCCGGGACAGGACCTCACTGAAGCTTTCTTT
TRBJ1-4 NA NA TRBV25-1 CASSLRQNNEKLFF TGTGCCAGCAGCCTCCGGCAGAATAATGAAAAACTGTTTTTT
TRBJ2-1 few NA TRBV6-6 CASGPVNEQFF TGTGCCAGCGGCCCCGTGAATGAGCAGTTCTTC
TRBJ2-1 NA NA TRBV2 CASSIFTTVSYNEQFF TGTGCCAGCAGCATCTTTACGACAGTCTCCTACAATGAGCAGTTCTTC
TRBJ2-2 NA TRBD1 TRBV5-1 CASSPGTGVFTGELFF TGCGCCAGCAGCCCCGGGACAGGGGTTTTCACCGGGGAGCTGTTTTTT
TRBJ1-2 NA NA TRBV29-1 CSALTLEGHGYTF TGCAGCGCATTAACTTTGGAGGGTCACGGCTACACCTTC
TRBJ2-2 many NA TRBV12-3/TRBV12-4 CASSPRLTGELFF TGTGCCAGCAGTCCGCGACTGACCGGGGAGCTGTTTTTT
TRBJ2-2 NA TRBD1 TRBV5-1 CASSLEARGMTNTGELFF TGCGCCAGCAGCTTGGAAGCCAGGGGGATGACGAACACCGGGGAGCTGTTTTTT
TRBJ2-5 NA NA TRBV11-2 CASSLYARGLQTQETQYF TGTGCCAGCAGCTTATATGCTCGGGGTCTCCAAACCCAAGAGACCCAGTACTTC
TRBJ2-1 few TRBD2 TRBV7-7 CASSLELAGGGEQFF TGTGCCAGCAGCTTAGAACTAGCGGGGGGCGGTGAGCAGTTCTTC
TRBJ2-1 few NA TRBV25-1 CASRSRDTSEQFF TGTGCCAGCCGATCCCGGGACACAAGTGAGCAGTTCTTC
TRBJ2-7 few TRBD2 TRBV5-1 CASSSGTILYEQYF TGCGCCAGCAGCTCCGGGACTATTCTCTACGAGCAGTACTTC
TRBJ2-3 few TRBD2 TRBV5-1 CASSLGAGFGTDTQYF TGCGCCAGCAGCTTGGGAGCGGGATTTGGCACAGATACGCAGTATTTT
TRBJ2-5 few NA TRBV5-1 CASTTLGVGEETQYF TGCGCCAGCACCACCTTGGGGGTTGGGGAAGAGACCCAGTACTTC
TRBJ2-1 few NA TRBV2 CASKNMGTYNEQFF TGTGCCAGCAAGAATATGGGAACCTACAATGAGCAGTTCTTC
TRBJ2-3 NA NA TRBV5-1 CASRVTHGDTQYF TGCGCCAGCAGAGTCACCCACGGGGATACGCAGTATTTT